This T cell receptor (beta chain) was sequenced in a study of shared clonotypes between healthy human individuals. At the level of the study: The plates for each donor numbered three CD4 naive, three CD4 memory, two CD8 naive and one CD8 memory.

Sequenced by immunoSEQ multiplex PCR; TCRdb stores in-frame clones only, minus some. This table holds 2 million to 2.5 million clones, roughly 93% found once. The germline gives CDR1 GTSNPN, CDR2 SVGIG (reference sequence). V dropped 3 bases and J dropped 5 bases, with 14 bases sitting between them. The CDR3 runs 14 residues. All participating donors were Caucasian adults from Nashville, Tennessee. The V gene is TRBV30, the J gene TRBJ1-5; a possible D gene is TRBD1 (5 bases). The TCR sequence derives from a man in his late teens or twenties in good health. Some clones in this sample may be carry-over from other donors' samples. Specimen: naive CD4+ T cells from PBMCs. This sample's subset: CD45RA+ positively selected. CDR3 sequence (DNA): TGTGCCTGGAGCTCGCTACAGGAAGATCAGCCCCAGCATTTT. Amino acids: CAWSSLQEDQPQHF. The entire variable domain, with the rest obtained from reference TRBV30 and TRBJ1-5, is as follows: SQTIHQWPATLVQPVGSPLSLECTVEGTSNPNLYWYRQAAGRGLQLLFYSVGIGQISSEVPQNLSASRPQDRQFILSSKKLLLSDSGFYLCAWSSLQEDQPQHFGDGTRLSIL.